This T cell receptor beta chain stems from a study of graft-versus-host responses after intestinal transplantation. Turning to the study itself: Recipients got multivisceral, liver-intestinal, or isolated intestinal transplants.

A remark on this clone: Its antigen is unknown.

Study conclusions and caveats: Subjects displaying graft-donor T cell macrochimerism possessed elevated graft-versus-host to host-versus-graft clonal ratios inside allografts.

The CDR3 is 15 amino acids. Trimming removed 2 bases at V and 1 base at J, with 8 bases between. Looked up from germline, CDR1 is MNHNS and CDR2 is SASEGT. Assay used: immunoSEQ multiplex PCR; TCRdb lists only in-frame clones, some missing. The top ten hold almost 1.5% of the sample, which has approximately 100,000 clones, around 86% seen once. This sequence joins TRBV6-1 and TRBJ1-4; D is unresolved. The source was PBMCs, collected 255 days after intestinal transplant. The source of this sequence is a human patient who received an intestinal transplant, so some T cells may come from the graft donor. CDR3 region: CASSERKLTNEKLFF. DNA of the CDR3: TGTGCCAGCAGTGAACGGAAACTAACTAATGAAAAACTGTTTTTT.